These 24 T cell receptor beta chains share one sample of origin, sequenced in a study of cytomegalovirus exposure and HLA in healthy donors. Generated by immunoSEQ multiplex PCR, the TCRdb table keeps only in-frame clones and is missing some. The data contain approximately 220,000 clones, 65% to 85% of them seen just once; the ten biggest clones take up more than 13%. The specimen was PBMCs. These receptors were obtained from a woman in her twenties or thirties in good health and CMV-seropositive.

J is TRBJ2-1 and V is TRBV9, with D possibly being TRBD2 (6 bases). This CDR3 is built from 14 residues. Germline assignment: CDR1 SGDLS and CDR2 YYNGEE. Trimming cost V 6 bases and J 1 base, with 11 bases left between them. CDR3 coding DNA: TGTGCCAGCAACACGGGAGATTCCTACAATGAGCAGTTCTTC. It is translated as CASNTGDSYNEQFF.

The chain employs TRBV27 and TRBJ2-7; D is possibly TRBD1 (6 bases). Germline V gene sequence: CDR1 MNHEY, CDR2 SMNVEV (reference sequence). The CDR3 has 12 amino acids. V lost 7 bases to trimming and J lost 3 bases, with 10 bases between them. CDR3 loop: CASTGQFYEQYF. CDR3 DNA sequence: TGTGCCAGCACCGGACAGTTCTACGAGCAGTACTTC.

This sequence joins TRBV30 and TRBJ1-1, with unresolved D. This CDR3 is 11 amino acids long. Germline V gives CDR1 GTSNPN, CDR2 SVGIG (reference sequence). Trimming took 3 bases from V and 11 from J, leaving 13 bases between them. The CDR3 sequence: CAWSATGSAFF. The CDR3 bases are TGTGCCTGGAGCGCCACCGGATCGGCTTTCTTT.

The chain carries TRBV30 and TRBJ2-3; the match to TRBD2 covers 12 bases. CDR3 length: 15 amino acids. The ends lost 1 base at V and 2 bases at J; junction bases unmatched: 1. Germline V lookup: CDR1 GTSNPN, CDR2 SVGIG (reference sequence). The chain's CDR3 is CAWSASGRATDTQYF. DNA of the CDR3: TGTGCCTGGAGTGCTAGCGGGAGGGCCACAGATACGCAGTATTTT.

CDR3 in DNA: TGCGCCAGCAGCCCCGGGTCGGCGGCCCCCGTCAACTATGGCTACACCTTC. It translates to CASSPGSAAPVNYGYTF. This sequence joins TRBV4-3 and TRBJ1-2; D is unresolved. The CDR3 runs to 17 residues. Trimming cost V 4 bases and J 2 bases, with 20 bases left between them. In germline, CDR1 is LGHNA, CDR2 YSLEER.

This clone was seen a few times. The chain recombines TRBV6-1 with TRBJ1-5, with no clear D. The CDR3 length is 14 residues. Trimming stripped 4 bases from V and 3 bases from J, with 10 bases between. The V gene's germline CDR1 is MNHNS and CDR2 SASEGT. CDR3 sequence reads: CASSGSDFNQPQHF. CDR3 DNA: TGTGCCAGCAGTGGGTCGGATTTCAATCAGCCCCAGCATTTT.

This clone appeared once. V is TRBV27 and J is TRBJ2-7; D ambiguous. The CDR3 length is 13 residues. The V gene's germline CDR1 is MNHEY and CDR2 SMNVEV (reference sequence). The V end lost 0 bases, the J end lost 0 bases, and 3 bases lay between the germline ends. The CDR3 reads CASSLSYSYEQYF. CDR3 in DNA: TGTGCCAGCAGTTTATCATACTCCTACGAGCAGTACTTC.

The chain couples TRBV29-1 to TRBJ2-1, with D possibly called TRBD1 or TRBD2 (5 bases each). The CDR3 runs 12 residues. Deletions cut 8 bases from V and 6 bases from J, with 14 bases between. CDR1 SQVTM and CDR2 ANQGSEA come from the germline V gene. The CDR3 is CSSVGTANEQFF. The CDR3 DNA sequence: TGCAGCAGCGTTGGGACCGCCAATGAGCAGTTCTTC.

The J gene is TRBJ2-1, the V gene TRBV18; unclear D gene. The V gene lost 3 bases and the J gene lost 8 bases, with 11 bases spanning the gap. The CDR3 spans 13 residues. The germline gives CDR1 KGHSH, CDR2 LQKENI. The CDR3 reads CASSPVILDEQFF. For the CDR3, the DNA is TGTGCCAGCTCACCTGTGATATTGGATGAGCAGTTCTTC.

V is TRBV9 and J is TRBJ1-5; 10 bases align to TRBD1. Germline CDR1 reads SGDLS; CDR2 reads YYNGEE. The ends lost 10 bases at V and 5 bases at J; junction bases unmatched: 12. The CDR3 runs 15 residues. The CDR3 loop reads CASSPGQGVYQPQHF. The CDR3 DNA reads TGTGCCTCCTCCCCCGGACAGGGGGTATATCAGCCCCAGCATTTT.

The genes are TRBV6-6 and TRBJ2-3; the match to TRBD2 covers 11 bases. V lost 6 bases and J lost 5; bases outside the gene matches: 4. The CDR3 is 14 residues long. The germline V gene encodes CDR1 MNHNY and CDR2 SVGAGI (reference sequence). CDR3 nucleotide sequence: TGTGCCAGCAGGGGTGGACTAGCGGGAGATACGCAGTATTTT. As protein: CASRGGLAGDTQYF.

This chain connects TRBV30 to TRBJ2-7; possible D gene TRBD1, 6 bases. Trimming pared 4 bases from V and 3 bases from J, leaving 13 bases between. The CDR3 has 13 residues. CDR1 GTSNPN and CDR2 SVGIG come from the germline V gene (reference sequence). The CDR3: CAWNAGDLYEQYF. The CDR3, as DNA: TGTGCCTGGAATGCAGGGGACCTCTACGAGCAGTACTTC.

This chain uses TRBV2 with TRBJ1-2, with TRBD1 matching 7 bases. Trimming at V came to 1 base and at J to 4 bases, leaving 6 bases not matched to a gene. The CDR3 length is 15 residues. Germline values: CDR1 SNHLY, CDR2 FYNNEI. The CDR3 bases are TGTGCCAGCAGTGAAGGTCTGCAGGGGGGCTATGGCTACACCTTC. Translated, it gives CASSEGLQGGYGYTF. Based on the CDR3 plus reference TRBV2 and TRBJ1-2, the full variable domain is EPEVTQTPSHQVTQMGQEVILRCVPISNHLYFYWYRQILGQKVEFLVSFYNNEISEKSEIFDDQFSVERPDGSNFTLKIRSTKLEDSAMYFCASSEGLQGGYGYTFGSGTRLTVV.

The chain carries TRBV30 and TRBJ2-1; D perhaps matches TRBD2 (5 bases). V lost 4 bases to trimming and J lost 8 bases, with 9 bases between them. CDR1 and CDR2 from the germline V gene are GTSNPN and SVGIG (reference sequence). This CDR3 is 11 amino acids long. The CDR3 reads CAWTLAHEQFF. The CDR3 nucleotides are TGTGCCTGGACCCTAGCTCATGAGCAGTTCTTC.

The rearrangement joins TRBV4-1 to TRBJ1-2, with 10 nucleotides matching TRBD1. The ends lost 3 bases at V and 4 bases at J; junction bases unmatched: 11. CDR3 length: 17 residues. The V gene's germline CDR1 is MGHRA and CDR2 YSYEKL. CDR3 loop: CASSHLARQGASYGYTF. DNA of the CDR3: TGCGCCAGCAGCCATCTTGCCCGACAGGGGGCTAGCTATGGCTACACCTTC.

J is TRBJ2-7 and V is TRBV10-3; the D gene is possibly TRBD1 (5 bases). V was clipped by 5 bases and J by 0 bases, with 11 bases between them. Germline V gene data show CDR1 as ENHRY and CDR2 as SYGVKD. This CDR3 has 14 residues. CDR3 sequence (DNA): TGTGCCATCAGTAGGACACCGAGCTCCTACGAGCAGTACTTC. Its protein is CAISRTPSSYEQYF.

V is TRBV6-4 and J is TRBJ2-2; no clear D. The CDR3 length is 15 residues. V was cut by 3 bases and J by 3 bases, with 11 bases left in between. The germline V gene has CDR1 MRHNA and CDR2 SNTAGT. DNA for the CDR3: TGTGCCAGCAGTGAATCAACACAAGACACCGGGGAGCTGTTTTTT. Translated: CASSESTQDTGELFF.

The chain carries TRBV13 and TRBJ2-2, with 8 bases identical to TRBD2. V trimming: 5 bases; J trimming: 5 bases; junction bases outside the gene matches: 10. The V gene's germline CDR1 is PRHDT and CDR2 FYEKMQ (reference sequence). The CDR3 is 16 residues long. In DNA form, the CDR3 reads TGTGCCAGCAGCCCCAGCGGGAGAGGGGGGACCGGGGAGCTGTTTTTT. Its protein is CASSPSGRGGTGELFF.

This clone has a single count. The chain carries TRBV28 and TRBJ2-7; D might be TRBD2 (6 bases). V lost 6 bases to trimming and J lost 6 bases, with 24 bases between them. CDR3 length: 16 residues. The V gene's germline CDR1 is MDHEN and CDR2 SYDVKM. CDR3 amino acids: CASSPMTLGGPTEQYF. The CDR3 DNA reads as TGTGCCAGCAGCCCTATGACCCTCGGAGGGCCTACCGAGCAGTACTTC.

This clone was observed once. The V call is TRBV5-1, the J call TRBJ2-1, with D possibly being TRBD1 or TRBD2 (6 bases each). Trimming took off 5 bases at V and 5 bases at J, with 17 bases between the two ends. The germline V gene encodes CDR1 SGHRS and CDR2 YFSETQ. The CDR3 is made up of 15 amino acids. The CDR3 nucleotides are TGCGCCAGCAGTAACTGGGAAGGGGGGAACAATGAGCAGTTCTTC. Translating it yields CASSNWEGGNNEQFF.

The CDR3 sequence: CASSDIPRGAFF. The CDR3 DNA reads TGTGCCAGCAGTGATATACCTCGAGGAGCTTTCTTT. The chain joins TRBV6-1 to TRBJ1-1; D remains unclear. Trimming shortened V by 3 bases and J by 10 bases, and 12 bases separated the two germline ends. The CDR3 length is 12 residues. Germline assignment: CDR1 MNHNS and CDR2 SASEGT.

V gene TRBV11-2 combines with J gene TRBJ1-1, with D perhaps TRBD1 (5 bases). The length of the CDR3 is 15 residues. V dropped 2 bases and J dropped 0 bases, with 10 bases sitting between them. Germline-derived CDR1 and CDR2 are SGHAT and FQNNGV. CDR3 sequence reads: CASSLYEGLNTEAFF. CDR3 nucleotides: TGTGCCAGCAGCTTATATGAGGGGCTGAACACTGAAGCTTTCTTT. Full variable domain (remainder filled in from reference TRBV11-2 and TRBJ1-1): EAGVAQSPRYKIIEKRQSVAFWCNPISGHATLYWYQQILGQGPKLLIQFQNNGVVDDSQLPKDRFSAERLKGVDSTLKIQPAKLEDSAVYLCASSLYEGLNTEAFFGQGTRLTVV.

V gene TRBV5-4 combines with J gene TRBJ2-7; D is perhaps TRBD2 (5 bases). Trimming removed 2 bases from V and 4 bases from J, with 13 bases in between. Germline V gene data show CDR1 as SGHNT and CDR2 as YYREEE (reference sequence). The CDR3 length is 14 residues. The CDR3 loop is CASSLAGNPYEQYF. CDR3 coding DNA: TGTGCCAGCAGCTTAGCCGGGAACCCATACGAGCAGTACTTC.

The genes are TRBV6-5 and TRBJ2-7, with a weak D call TRBD1 (5 bases). Trimming pared 2 bases from V and 5 bases from J, leaving 16 bases between. The CDR3 has 15 residues. Germline-derived CDR1 and CDR2 are MNHEY and SVGAGI. DNA of the CDR3: TGTGCCAGCAGTTACGGGGCCCTAGAAACCCACGAGCAGTACTTC. Translated, it gives CASSYGALETHEQYF.